This TCR beta chain was identified during a study of T cell clones after liver transplantation. About the research overall: A pre-transplant mixed lymphocyte reaction with TCRbeta sequencing defined graft-donor-reactive clones followed in post-transplant blood. Without induction therapy, subjects received standard immunosuppression until 12-24 months post-transplant. Notes on the study in general: Graft donor-reactive T cells may have migrated into the graft rather than being deleted.

Data came from immunoSEQ multiplex PCR; TCRdb stores just in-frame clones and leaves some out. Of tens of thousands of clones in the sample, 80% to 85% were seen once. Trimming at V came to 0 bases and at J to 5 bases, leaving 20 bases not matched to a gene. The germline CDR1 and CDR2 sequences are GTSNPN and SVGIG (reference sequence). There are 20 residues in the CDR3. A word on this clone: Its antigen is still unknown.

The gene calls are TRBV30 and TRBJ2-1; 9 bases map to TRBD2. The receptor comes from a human patient who received a liver transplant. Some T cells may be supplied by the graft donor. This specimen consisted of CD4+ T cells from blood, obtained about 50 months after liver transplant. CDR3 bases: TGTGCCTGGAGTGTACTGGGGAGGGAGCGGGAGGTAGGGCCTGACAATGAGCAGTTCTTC. It yields the protein CAWSVLGREREVGPDNEQFF.